This T cell receptor (beta chain) is from a study of blood T cells in healthy people across ages. Germline CDR1 reads SNHLY; CDR2 reads FYNNEI. The CDR3 covers 13 residues. V was clipped by 4 bases and J by 3 bases; unmatched bases: 1. The authors ran a second PCR of roughly 6 to 11 cycles using a sample-barcoded 5' primer and a J-beta primer mix. TCRdb reanalysed the 5' RACE reads using MiXCR and keeps one entry per CDR3 protein. Of 850,000 to 1,100,000 distinct CDR3 sequences listed, roughly two fifths are singletons. The specimen sequenced was blood. This clonotype originated in a man aged 18 to 30 in good health. The rearrangement joins TRBV2 to TRBJ1-1; TRBD1 agrees at 8 bases. This chain's CDR3 is CASSGTGYTEAFF. The CDR3 DNA is TGTGCCAGCAGTGGGACAGGGTACACTGAAGCTTTCTTT.